This section outlines one T cell receptor beta chain sequence together with its context. The data were obtained in a study of TIL therapy for anti-PD-1-resistant metastatic lung cancer. Between the trimmed V and J ends, which lost 5 bases and 4 bases, there was a span of 14 bases. The CDR3 length is 15 residues. CDR1 and CDR2 (germline): MNHEY, SVGAGI. Time point described: pre-treatment sample, taken before nivolumab and TIL therapy. The tumor samples were excised metastases, mostly pleural nodules or supraclavicular lymph nodes. The libraries were made with immunoSEQ v3. This table comes from immunoSEQ multiplex PCR, and its TCRdb copy is limited to in-frame clones, with some not included. The profile shows roughly 50,000 clones, 70% to 85% of them singletons.

The chain couples TRBV6-5 to TRBJ2-2, with D unclear. The origin of this receptor is a person aged 25-80 years with non-small cell lung cancer. Material: tumor tissue, obtained at baseline. The CDR3 region is CASSRLRTATGELFF. CDR3 nucleotides: TGTGCCAGCAGTCGACTCCGGACGGCCACCGGGGAGCTGTTTTTT.